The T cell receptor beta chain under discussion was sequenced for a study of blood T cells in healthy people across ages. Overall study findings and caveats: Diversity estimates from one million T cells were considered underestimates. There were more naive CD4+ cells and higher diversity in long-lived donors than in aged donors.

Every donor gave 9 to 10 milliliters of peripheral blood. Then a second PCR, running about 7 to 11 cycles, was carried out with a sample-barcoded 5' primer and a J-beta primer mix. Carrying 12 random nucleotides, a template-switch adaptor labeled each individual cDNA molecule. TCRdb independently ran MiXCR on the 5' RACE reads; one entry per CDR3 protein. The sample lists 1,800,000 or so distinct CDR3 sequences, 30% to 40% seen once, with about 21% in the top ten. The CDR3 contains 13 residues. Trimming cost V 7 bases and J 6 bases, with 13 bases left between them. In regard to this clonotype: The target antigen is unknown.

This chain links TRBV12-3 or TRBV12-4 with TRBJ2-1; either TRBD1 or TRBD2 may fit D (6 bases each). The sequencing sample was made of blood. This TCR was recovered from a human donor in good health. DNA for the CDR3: TGTGCCAGCACCGCGGGACACCCCAATGAGCAGTTCTTC. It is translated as CASTAGHPNEQFF.